Presented here are 12 T cell receptor beta chains from one specimen sequenced in a study of blood T cell repertoires in COVID-19. Libraries were prepared by immunoSEQ multiplex PCR; TCRdb keeps only in-frame clonotypes and omits some of them. The sample shows 250,000 or so clones, approximately 90% of them seen only once. Material: PBMCs or T cells enriched from blood (not recorded which). The receptors were sampled from a man aged 40-55 years who had recovered from COVID-19.

The V and J genes are TRBV2 and TRBJ2-2; 9 bases align to TRBD2. Germline loops: CDR1 SNHLY, CDR2 FYNNEI. V was clipped by 4 bases and J by 7 bases; unmatched bases: 10. This CDR3 spans 16 amino acids. CDR3 in DNA: TGTGCCAGCAGTGCCCCGGCGGGAGGGCCGGTCGGGGAGCTGTTTTTT. Its protein is CASSAPAGGPVGELFF.

J is TRBJ1-1 and V is TRBV27; 7 bases fit TRBD1. The length of the CDR3 is 15 residues. Germline CDR1 reads MNHEY; CDR2 reads SMNVEV (reference sequence). V shed 5 bases and J 5 bases; nucleotides not matched to a gene: 11. The CDR3 DNA follows: TGTGCCAGCAGTGAAAGACAGGGTGGAGGTACTGAAGCTTTCTTT. Protein: CASSERQGGGTEAFF.

V and J are TRBV7-9 and TRBJ1-1; D may be TRBD1 (6 bases). Germline V gene lookup returns CDR1 SEHNR and CDR2 FQNEAQ (reference sequence). The CDR3 is 17 amino acids. The V and J ends lost 0 bases and 5 bases respectively, with 19 bases between them. CDR3 DNA sequence: TGTGCCAGCAGCTTAGCGGACAGTTTTTCCGTCATAACTGAAGCTTTCTTT. Amino acid sequence: CASSLADSFSVITEAFF.

The rearrangement joins TRBV10-3 to TRBJ1-1; 7 bases are shared with TRBD1. Germline lookup yields CDR1 ENHRY and CDR2 SYGVKD. There are 16 residues in the CDR3. With 2 bases clipped from V and 5 bases from J, the junction kept 11 bases outside the gene matches. This chain's CDR3 is CAISEGVGQAGTEAFF. Here the CDR3 DNA reads TGTGCCATCAGTGAGGGGGTTGGACAGGCGGGGACTGAAGCTTTCTTT.

The chain has TRBV18 and TRBJ1-5; D may be TRBD1 (5 bases). The CDR3 runs 15 residues. Germline CDR1 and CDR2: KGHSH and LQKENI. Between the trimmed V and J ends, which lost 2 bases and 6 bases, there was a span of 14 bases. CDR3 region: CASSPSPGNSQPQHF. Written as DNA, the CDR3 is TGTGCCAGCTCACCAAGTCCAGGGAATAGTCAGCCCCAGCATTTT.

This clone occurred once. The junction does not match germline at one end; this may be a read error. The gene calls are TRBV9 and TRBJ2-3, with D maybe TRBD1 (6 bases). The length of the CDR3 is 14 residues. Germline V gives CDR1 SGDLS, CDR2 YYNGEE. In DNA form, the CDR3 reads TGTGCCAGCAGCGTAGCCGGCAGGACAGCTACGCAGTATTTT. Encoded protein: CASSVAGRTATQYF.

The gene calls are TRBV27 and TRBJ1-2; possible D gene TRBD1, 6 bases. The ends were cut back, 0 bases at V and 7 bases at J, with 12 bases in the middle. Germline loops: CDR1 MNHEY, CDR2 SMNVEV (reference sequence). CDR3 length: 14 amino acids. The CDR3 sequence: CASSLSRGGLGYTF. CDR3 nucleotides: TGTGCCAGCAGTTTATCGAGGGGGGGGCTTGGCTACACCTTC.

The chain joins TRBV6-5 to TRBJ1-2; D is possibly TRBD1 (5 bases). The germline V gene has CDR1 MNHEY and CDR2 SVGAGI. The CDR3 has 13 residues. Trimming took off 6 bases at V and 4 bases at J, with 12 bases between the two ends. CDR3 residues: CASRSQVLYGYTF. In nucleotides, the CDR3 is TGTGCCAGCAGGTCACAGGTACTCTATGGCTACACCTTC.

In DNA form, the CDR3 reads TGTGCCAGCAGCTTTTCCCCGAAGGGGCATTTGAATACGCAGTATTTT. Encoded protein: CASSFSPKGHLNTQYF. This chain joins TRBV11-2 and TRBJ2-3; maybe TRBD1 (5 bases). Germline V lookup: CDR1 SGHAT, CDR2 FQNNGV. This CDR3 contains 16 residues. Trimming shortened V by 3 bases and J by 7 bases, and 20 bases separated the two germline ends.

The chain combines TRBV10-2 with TRBJ1-6, with D possibly being TRBD1 (6 bases). Germline CDR1 and CDR2: WSHSY and SAAADI. The CDR3 sequence is 17 residues long. V was shortened by 4 bases and J by 7 bases, with 20 bases between the two germline ends. The CDR3 region is CASSAKQGRSQNSPLHF. CDR3 bases: TGCGCCAGCAGTGCCAAACAGGGAAGATCTCAGAATTCACCCCTCCACTTT.

The J gene is TRBJ2-1, the V gene TRBV24-1; TRBD1 matches at 8 bases. The V gene end was trimmed by 4 bases and the J gene end by 3 bases; junction bases not matched to a gene: 4. CDR3 size: 15 residues. Per germline, CDR1 KGHDR and CDR2 SFDVKD. Here the CDR3 DNA reads TGTGCCACCAGTGAGACCGGGACAGGCTACAATGAGCAGTTCTTC. It yields the protein CATSETGTGYNEQFF.

This chain connects TRBV6-5 to TRBJ1-5, with 8 nucleotides matching TRBD1. V trimming: 10 bases; J trimming: 6 bases; junction bases outside the gene matches: 11. The CDR3 length is 14 residues. Germline CDR1 and CDR2: MNHEY and SVGAGI. CDR3 sequence: CAILRQGYGQPQHF. As DNA, the CDR3 is TGTGCCATCCTAAGACAGGGGTATGGTCAGCCCCAGCATTTT.